This TCR beta chain was sequenced during a study of neurological immune-mediated disorders. This clonotype was observed many times. Its target is unknown. A total of 2 million PBMCs stored at -80 degrees C provided the unsorted libraries. V was clipped by 4 bases and J by 2 bases; unmatched bases: 5. The CDR3 runs to 15 residues. The germline CDR1 and CDR2 sequences are MNHNY and SVGAGI (reference sequence). Regarding the study as a whole: The most TCR clonal expansion was seen in HTLV-1-associated myelopathy, whereas the least was seen in multiple sclerosis, below the level in healthy controls. Phylogenetic grouping assigned the repertoires of 18 of 34 multiple sclerosis patients to a single related-CDR3 cluster, representing a possible signature.

Every sequencing run produced over 160 million TCR-beta sequences that came from 15-18 subjects. TCRdb recomputed calls from the 5' RACE reads with MiXCR, one row per CDR3 protein. The sample yields more than 45,000 distinct CDR3 sequences, more than 3% seen once. The chain links TRBV6-6 to TRBJ1-3, with 7 bases that match TRBD1. The clonotype was recovered from a young man with multiple sclerosis. What was sequenced was PBMCs. Here the CDR3 DNA reads TGTGCCAGCAGTTTCGAGACAGGGACTGGAAACACCATATATTTT. It yields the protein CASSFETGTGNTIYF.